Shown below are 24 T cell receptor beta chains from a single sample sequenced in a study of cytomegalovirus exposure and HLA in healthy donors. PCR used 60 Vbeta primers and 13 Jbeta primers. The method was immunoSEQ multiplex PCR; TCRdb's version includes in-frame clones alone and lacks a portion of them. The profile shows 90,000 to 120,000 clones, 81% of them singletons. Sequencing used PBMCs. The source is a man in his thirties or forties in good health and CMV-seronegative.

CDR3 region: CASSLNPVYGYTF. For the CDR3, the DNA is TGTGCCAGCAGTCTAAATCCCGTGTATGGCTACACCTTC. The V gene is TRBV7-8, the J gene TRBJ1-2; D gene unclear. Trimming removed 6 bases at V and 5 bases at J, with 13 bases between. The CDR3 is 13 amino acids. CDR1 is SGHVS, CDR2 FQNEAQ, per germline.

The chain is built from TRBV5-1 and TRBJ2-3; D not resolved. V lost 4 bases to trimming and J lost 3 bases, with 3 bases between them. CDR3 length: 11 residues. CDR1 is SGHRS and CDR2 is YFSETQ in the germline V gene. In nucleotides, the CDR3 is TGCGCCAGCAGCGAGACAGATACGCAGTATTTT. Its translation is CASSETDTQYF.

This clone was counted only a few times. At one of its ends the junction is not consistent with the germline gene, which may arise from a read error. This chain uses TRBV5-6 with TRBJ2-7; no firm D call. The CDR3 totals 15 residues. Germline loops: CDR1 SGHDT, CDR2 YYEEEE. In DNA, the CDR3 is TGTGCCAGCAGCTTCACCACGGTTATCTCCCACGAGCAGTACTTC. This sequence encodes CASSFTTVISHEQYF.

The J gene is TRBJ1-2, the V gene TRBV20-1; D is unclear. The V end lost 5 bases, the J end lost 8 bases, and 9 bases lay between the germline ends. Germline CDR1 reads DFQATT; CDR2 reads SNEGSKA (reference sequence). This CDR3 contains 10 residues. The CDR3 bases are TGCAGTGCTCCAGGTTTGGGCTACACCTTC. As protein: CSAPGLGYTF.

This chain links TRBV27 with TRBJ2-2; tentatively, D is TRBD1 (7 bases). CDR3 size: 14 residues. Germline loops: CDR1 MNHEY, CDR2 SMNVEV (reference sequence). Trimming removed 10 bases from V and 6 bases from J, with 18 bases in between. Here the CDR3 DNA reads TGTGCCACCCAGGGGGGCGGCGAGGCCGGGGAGCTGTTTTTT. Translated, it gives CATQGGGEAGELFF.

In its sample, this clone was seen once. The chain combines TRBV6-1 with TRBJ1-5; TRBD1 aligns across 9 bases. This CDR3 region has 16 residues. Germline CDR1 MNHNS, CDR2 SASEGT. With V trimmed by 2 bases and J by 6 bases, 8 bases remained unmatched. The CDR3 coding sequence is TGTGCCAGCAGTGAATCCCCGGGACAGGGAGGTCAGCCCCAGCATTTT. It specifies CASSESPGQGGQPQHF.

The chain employs TRBV9 and TRBJ1-4, with a weak D call TRBD1 (5 bases). Germline V gives CDR1 SGDLS, CDR2 YYNGEE. With 3 bases removed from V and 0 bases from J, the gap between germline ends came to 6 bases. CDR3 size: 14 residues. In DNA, the CDR3 is TGTGCCAGCAGCGAGGGGACAACTAATGAAAAACTGTTTTTT. This gives the protein CASSEGTTNEKLFF.

This chain joins TRBV27 and TRBJ1-1; D is possibly TRBD1 (5 bases). The V and J ends lost 8 bases and 0 bases respectively, with 16 bases between them. Germline CDR1 reads MNHEY; CDR2 reads SMNVEV (reference sequence). The CDR3 has 15 amino acids. CDR3 nucleotide sequence: TGTGCCAGCGCAGATCTACAGGAGATGAACACTGAAGCTTTCTTT. Its translation: CASADLQEMNTEAFF.

The chain carries TRBV4-1 and TRBJ2-3; a weak D match, TRBD2 (6 bases). The V end was cut by 0 bases, the J end by 0 bases, with 16 bases between. Germline CDR1 and CDR2: MGHRA and YSYEKL. CDR3 size: 18 residues. This chain's CDR3 is CASSQDETRGISTDTQYF. CDR3 nucleotides: TGCGCCAGCAGCCAAGACGAGACGCGGGGCATAAGCACAGATACGCAGTATTTT.

V usage is TRBV11-3 and J usage is TRBJ2-2; TRBD2 matches at 9 bases. V gave up 5 bases and J gave up 3 bases; unmatched junction bases: 4. The CDR3 covers 15 residues. Looked up from germline, CDR1 is SGHNT and CDR2 is YENEEA. CDR3 residues: CASSPLAGHTGELFF. Here the CDR3 DNA reads TGTGCCAGCAGCCCTCTAGCGGGGCACACCGGGGAGCTGTTTTTT.

The rearrangement joins TRBV11-2 to TRBJ1-1; possible D gene TRBD1, 5 bases. The V gene lost 0 bases and the J gene lost 7 bases, with 9 bases spanning the gap. The germline V gene encodes CDR1 SGHAT and CDR2 FQNNGV. This CDR3 has 13 residues. In nucleotides, the CDR3 is TGTGCCAGCAGCTTAGACAGGGAATATGAAGCTTTCTTT. It encodes CASSLDREYEAFF.

The table lists this clone with a count of one. The chain links TRBV5-1 to TRBJ2-1; the D is unclear. The CDR3 extends over 14 amino acids. With 3 bases removed from V and 7 bases from J, the gap between germline ends came to 14 bases. The germline CDR1 and CDR2 sequences are SGHRS and YFSETQ. CDR3: CASSSTRPVNEQFF. In DNA, the CDR3 is TGCGCCAGCAGCTCGACTCGGCCAGTTAATGAGCAGTTCTTC.

J is TRBJ2-1 and V is TRBV11-2; maybe TRBD1 (5 bases). Between the trimmed V and J ends, which lost 4 bases and 15 bases, there was a span of 19 bases. Per the germline V gene, CDR1 is SGHAT and CDR2 is FQNNGV. CDR3 length: 13 amino acids. The CDR3 loop is CASSSLREFIRFF. DNA for the CDR3: TGTGCCAGCAGCTCACTCAGGGAATTTATACGGTTCTTC. Drawing the rest from reference TRBV11-2 and TRBJ2-1, the complete variable domain is EAGVAQSPRYKIIEKRQSVAFWCNPISGHATLYWYQQILGQGPKLLIQFQNNGVVDDSQLPKDRFSAERLKGVDSTLKIQPAKLEDSAVYLCASSSLREFIRFFGPGTRLTVL.

The chain couples TRBV28 to TRBJ1-4, with TRBD1 as a possible D gene (6 bases). CDR3 size: 13 residues. V dropped 3 bases and J dropped 8 bases, with 10 bases sitting between them. Germline CDR1 MDHEN, CDR2 SYDVKM. The DNA for the CDR3 is TGTGCCAGCAGTTTCGCAGGGGACGAAAAACTGTTTTTT. It encodes CASSFAGDEKLFF.

V is TRBV6-5 and J is TRBJ2-1; unclear D gene. Looked up from germline, CDR1 is MNHEY and CDR2 is SVGAGI. The ends were cut back, 4 bases at V and 4 bases at J, with 8 bases in the middle. This CDR3 has 13 amino acids. The CDR3 DNA is TGTGCCAGCAGTTCCCGACTTTACAATGAGCAGTTCTTC. Encoded protein: CASSSRLYNEQFF.

The gene calls are TRBV4-1 and TRBJ2-7; TRBD1 matches at 9 bases. Germline values: CDR1 MGHRA, CDR2 YSYEKL. The CDR3 covers 16 residues. Unmatched junction bases numbered 6, after V lost 0 bases and J lost 3 bases. The CDR3 loop is CASSQDRDRGYYEQYF. Here the CDR3 DNA reads TGCGCCAGCAGCCAAGATAGAGACAGGGGGTACTACGAGCAGTACTTC.

The rearrangement joins TRBV9 to TRBJ2-1; D is uncertain. Per germline, CDR1 SGDLS and CDR2 YYNGEE. The germline V and J ends were trimmed by 0 bases and 2 bases, with 9 bases remaining between them. This CDR3 contains 15 residues. For the CDR3, the DNA is TGTGCCAGCAGCGTAGATAGCCCTACCTACAATGAGCAGTTCTTC. It translates to CASSVDSPTYNEQFF.

The V and J genes are TRBV9 and TRBJ2-2, with 12 bases that match TRBD2. V gave up 3 bases and J gave up 4 bases; unmatched junction bases: 4. The V gene's germline CDR1 is SGDLS and CDR2 YYNGEE. This CDR3 has 16 amino acids. As DNA, the CDR3 is TGTGCCAGCAGCGCCCGGACTAGCGGGACCACCGGGGAGCTGTTTTTT. Residues: CASSARTSGTTGELFF.

V is TRBV14 and J is TRBJ2-2; maybe TRBD1 (6 bases). The length of the CDR3 is 16 residues. The germline gives CDR1 SGHDN, CDR2 FVKESK. V was cut by 3 bases and J by 6 bases, with 17 bases left in between. The CDR3 DNA sequence: TGTGCCAGCAGCCAGCTCATTGTACAGGGTGCCGGGGAGCTGTTTTTT. It is translated as CASSQLIVQGAGELFF. Variable domain in full (rest from reference TRBV14 and TRBJ2-2): EAGVTQFPSHSVIEKGQTVTLRCDPISGHDNLYWYRRVMGKEIKFLLHFVKESKQDESGMPNNRFLAERTGGTYSTLKVQPAELEDSGVYFCASSQLIVQGAGELFFGEGSRLTVL.

The chain has TRBV30 and TRBJ2-7; perhaps TRBD1 as D (6 bases). CDR3 length: 15 residues. With 2 bases removed from V and 5 bases from J, the gap between germline ends came to 19 bases. Looked up from germline, CDR1 is GTSNPN and CDR2 is SVGIG (reference sequence). CDR3 residues: CAWSKRDRLSDEQYF. DNA for the CDR3: TGTGCCTGGAGTAAAAGAGACAGGTTGTCGGACGAGCAGTACTTC.

V is TRBV5-4 and J is TRBJ1-5, with TRBD1 identical over 7 bases. The V gene's germline CDR1 is SGHNT and CDR2 YYREEE (reference sequence). The CDR3 has 15 residues. Trimming took 0 bases from V and 5 from J; bases not matched to a gene: 5. This CDR3 is CASSLDRGRDQPQHF. CDR3 sequence (DNA): TGTGCCAGCAGCTTGGACAGGGGAAGGGATCAGCCCCAGCATTTT. The whole variable domain, remainder taken from reference TRBV5-4 and TRBJ1-5, is ETGVTQSPTHLIKTRGQQVTLRCSSQSGHNTVSWYQQALGQGPQFIFQYYREEENGRGNFPPRFSGLQFPNYSSELNVNALELDDSALYLCASSLDRGRDQPQHFGDGTRLSIL.

This rearrangement joins TRBV5-1 to TRBJ1-4; 7 nucleotides match TRBD1. Trimming cost V 4 bases and J 6 bases; bases outside gene matches: 12. Per the germline V gene, CDR1 is SGHRS and CDR2 is YFSETQ. This CDR3 spans 16 amino acids. The CDR3 coding sequence is TGCGCCAGCAGCCGGTCGACAGGGAGAAGGGATGAAAAACTGTTTTTT. This encodes CASSRSTGRRDEKLFF.

V usage is TRBV19 and J usage is TRBJ2-7; weak D call: TRBD2 (5 bases). V was trimmed by 1 base and J by 5 bases, leaving 15 bases between them. From germline, CDR1 is LNHDA and CDR2 SQIVND (reference sequence). This CDR3 contains 15 residues. The chain's CDR3 is CASSIGEGGYNEQYF. As DNA, the CDR3 is TGTGCCAGTAGTATAGGAGAGGGCGGATACAACGAGCAGTACTTC.

The chain couples TRBV7-9 to TRBJ2-5, with D perhaps TRBD2 (5 bases). This CDR3 has 14 residues. From germline, CDR1 is SEHNR and CDR2 FQNEAQ (reference sequence). The V gene lost 5 bases and the J gene lost 5 bases, with 15 bases spanning the gap. For the CDR3, the DNA is TGTGCCAGCAGCCCGTACGGGGAATCGGAGACCCAGTACTTC. As protein: CASSPYGESETQYF.